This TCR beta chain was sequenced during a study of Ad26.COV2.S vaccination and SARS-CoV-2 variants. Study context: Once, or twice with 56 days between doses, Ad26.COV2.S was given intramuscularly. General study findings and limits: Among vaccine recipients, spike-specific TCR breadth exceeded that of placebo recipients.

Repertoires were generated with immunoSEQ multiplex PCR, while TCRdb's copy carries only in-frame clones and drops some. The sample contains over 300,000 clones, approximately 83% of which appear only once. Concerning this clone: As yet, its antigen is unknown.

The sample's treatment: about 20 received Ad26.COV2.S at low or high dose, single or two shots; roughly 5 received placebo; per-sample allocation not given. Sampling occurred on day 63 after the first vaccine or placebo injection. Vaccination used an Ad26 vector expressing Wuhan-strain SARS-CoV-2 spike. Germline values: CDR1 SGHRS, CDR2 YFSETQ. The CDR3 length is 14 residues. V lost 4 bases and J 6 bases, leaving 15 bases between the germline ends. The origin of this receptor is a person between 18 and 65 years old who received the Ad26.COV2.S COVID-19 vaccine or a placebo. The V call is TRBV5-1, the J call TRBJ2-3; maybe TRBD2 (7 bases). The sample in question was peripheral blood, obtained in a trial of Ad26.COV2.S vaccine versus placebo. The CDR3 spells CASSPGGGADTQYF. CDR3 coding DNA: TGCGCCAGCAGCCCCGGAGGGGGGGCGGATACGCAGTATTTT.